This T cell receptor (beta chain) was recovered during a study of immune evolution from preneoplasia to lung adenocarcinoma. Clones were read by immunoSEQ multiplex PCR, and TCRdb kept only the in-frame ones, dropping some. The sample shows about 8,000 clones, roughly 79% of them seen only once. Histologic diagnosis was independently verified by two lung pathologists. CDR3 size: 17 residues. Per germline, CDR1 PRHDT and CDR2 FYEKMQ (reference sequence). The V and J ends lost 4 bases and 1 base, in that order; junction bases with no gene match: 6. This clone was recorded only once. Its antigen remains unknown. Notes on the study in general: Top clone frequencies peaked in normal lung, apparently declining through invasive adenocarcinoma. Normal lung had highest clonality; later lesions appeared denser, more diverse.

Specimen: FFPE adjacent normal lung tissue. The V gene is TRBV13, the J gene TRBJ1-6, with 8 positions matching TRBD1. This sequence originates from a person aged 60-80 years with lung adenocarcinoma. The CDR3 protein is CASSSRQGLSYNSPLHF. The CDR3 region has the DNA TGTGCCAGCAGCTCCAGACAGGGGTTATCCTATAATTCACCCCTCCACTTT.